The source of this T cell receptor (beta chain) is a study of T-cell reconstitution after alpha-beta-depleted transplantation in children (dated by TCRdb to 2016 to 2017). In the study overall: Using TCR repertoire profiling, the study quantitatively followed how T-cell immune reconstitution unfolded in children after TCRalphabeta/CD19-depleted allogeneic hematopoietic cell transplantation.

The receptor library was made with PCR. TCRdb shows the sequencer as Illumina HiSeq 2500. Molecular barcoding was employed in the preparation of TCR libraries, with unique molecular identifiers being used to normalize TCRbeta repertoire quantification. Using fastp trimming at Q25 and MiXCR clonotype assembly, TCRdb reanalyzed the public sequencing data and kept in-frame beta chains. Rows are combined by CDR3 protein, so each entry shows the most common genes and DNA. In all, the sample holds 600,000 to 700,000 distinct CDR3 sequences, and approximately 17% of those were seen once. In total, the top ten clones hold 0.9% to 1.2% of the sample. From the cysteine through the phenylalanine, the CDR3 covers 14 amino acids. The retained sequence is limited to the CDR3, 42 bases, with the frame set at the first base. V lost 4 bases and J lost 4 bases, and the count of bases not matched to a germline gene is 2. In the germline V gene (reference sequence), CDR1 corresponds to SEHNR and CDR2 to FQNEAQ.

The sample holds a few counts of this clonotype. Its antigen is currently not known. Base qualities are missing; no much larger clone stands one base away. The rearrangement combines TRBV7-9 with TRBJ2-2, with 8 bases in between that match TRBD2. Sequencing used PBMCs from the stem cell graft donor, obtained from the stem cell graft. This TCR was sampled from a human donor who donated a stem cell graft to a child with acute myeloid leukemia. This receptor has the CDR3 CASSYLAGTGELFF. In nucleotide form, the sequence is TGTGCCAGCAGCTATCTAGCGGGCACCGGGGAGCTGTTTTTT.